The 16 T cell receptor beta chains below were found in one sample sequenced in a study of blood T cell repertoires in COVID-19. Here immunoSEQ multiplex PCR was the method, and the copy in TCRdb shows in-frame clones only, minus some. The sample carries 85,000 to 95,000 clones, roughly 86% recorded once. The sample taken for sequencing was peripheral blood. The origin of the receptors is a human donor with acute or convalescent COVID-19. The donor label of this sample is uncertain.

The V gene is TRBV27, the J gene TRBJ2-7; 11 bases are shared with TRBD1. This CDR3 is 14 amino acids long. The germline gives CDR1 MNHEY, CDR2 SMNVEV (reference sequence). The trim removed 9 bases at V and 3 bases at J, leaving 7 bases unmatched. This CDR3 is CASRGQGAIYEQYF. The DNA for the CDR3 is TGTGCCAGTAGAGGACAGGGGGCGATCTACGAGCAGTACTTC.

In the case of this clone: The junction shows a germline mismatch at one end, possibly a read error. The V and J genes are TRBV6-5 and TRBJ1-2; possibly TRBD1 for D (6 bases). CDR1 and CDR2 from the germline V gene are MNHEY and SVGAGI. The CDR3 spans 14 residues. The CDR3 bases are TGTGCCGGCAGTTACTCGCAGGGACACGATGGCTACACCTTC. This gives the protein CAGSYSQGHDGYTF.

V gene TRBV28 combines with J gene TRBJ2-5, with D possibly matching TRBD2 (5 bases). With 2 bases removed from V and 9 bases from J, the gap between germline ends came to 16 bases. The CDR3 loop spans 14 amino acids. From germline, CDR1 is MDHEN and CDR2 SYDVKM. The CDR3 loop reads CASSLRGTRVAQYF. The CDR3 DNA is TGTGCCAGCAGTTTAAGAGGTACTAGGGTGGCCCAGTACTTC.

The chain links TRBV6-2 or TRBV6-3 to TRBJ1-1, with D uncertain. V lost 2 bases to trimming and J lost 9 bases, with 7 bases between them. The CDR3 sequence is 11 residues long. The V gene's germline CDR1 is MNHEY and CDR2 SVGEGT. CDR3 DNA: TGTGCCAGCAGTTACGATCAGAAAGCTTTCTTT. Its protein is CASSYDQKAFF.

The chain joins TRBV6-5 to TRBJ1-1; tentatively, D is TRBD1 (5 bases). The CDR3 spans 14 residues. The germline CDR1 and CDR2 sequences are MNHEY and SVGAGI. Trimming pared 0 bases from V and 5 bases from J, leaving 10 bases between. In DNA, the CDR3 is TGTGCCAGCAGTTACTCGCAGGGCGGTACTGAAGCTTTCTTT. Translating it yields CASSYSQGGTEAFF.

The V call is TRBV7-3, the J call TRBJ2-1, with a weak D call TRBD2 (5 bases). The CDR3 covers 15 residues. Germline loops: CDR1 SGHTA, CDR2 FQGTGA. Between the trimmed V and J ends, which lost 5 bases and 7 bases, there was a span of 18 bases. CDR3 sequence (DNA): TGTGCCAGCAGCCGAAACGGGGTCAGAGGGAATGAGCAGTTCTTC. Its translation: CASSRNGVRGNEQFF.

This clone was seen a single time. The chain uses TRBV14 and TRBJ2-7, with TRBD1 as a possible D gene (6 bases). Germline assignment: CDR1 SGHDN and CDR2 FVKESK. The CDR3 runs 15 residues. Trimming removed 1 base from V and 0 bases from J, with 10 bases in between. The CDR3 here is CASSQGQVGSYEQYF. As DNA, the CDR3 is TGTGCCAGCAGCCAAGGACAGGTGGGCTCCTACGAGCAGTACTTC.

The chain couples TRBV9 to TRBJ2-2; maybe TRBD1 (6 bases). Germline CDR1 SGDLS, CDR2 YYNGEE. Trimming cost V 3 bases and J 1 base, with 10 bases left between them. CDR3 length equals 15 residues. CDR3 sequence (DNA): TGTGCCAGCAGCGCTTTACAGGGGAACACCGGGGAGCTGTTTTTT. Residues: CASSALQGNTGELFF.

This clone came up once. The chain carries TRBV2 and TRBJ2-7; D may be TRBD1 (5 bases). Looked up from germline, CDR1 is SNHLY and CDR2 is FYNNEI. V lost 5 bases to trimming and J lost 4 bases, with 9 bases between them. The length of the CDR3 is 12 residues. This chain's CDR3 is CASSLTAYEQYF. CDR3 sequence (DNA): TGTGCCAGCAGTCTGACAGCTTACGAGCAGTACTTC.

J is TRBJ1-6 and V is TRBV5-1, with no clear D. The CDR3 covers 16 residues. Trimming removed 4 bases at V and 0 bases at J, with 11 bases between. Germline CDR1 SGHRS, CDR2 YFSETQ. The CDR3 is CASSVATSSYNSPLHF. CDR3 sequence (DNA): TGCGCCAGCAGCGTAGCGACGAGCTCCTATAATTCACCCCTCCACTTT. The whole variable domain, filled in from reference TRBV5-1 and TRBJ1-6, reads KAGVTQTPRYLIKTRGQQVTLSCSPISGHRSVSWYQQTPGQGLQFLFEYFSETQRNKGNFPGRFSGRQFSNSRSEMNVSTLELGDSALYLCASSVATSSYNSPLHFGNGTRLTVT.

CDR3 coding DNA: TGTGCCAGCAGTCCAGACAACGCTTCTAATTCACCCCTCCACTTT. Amino acids: CASSPDNASNSPLHF. The chain is built from TRBV7-2 and TRBJ1-6; D is undetermined. Per germline, CDR1 SGHTA and CDR2 FQGNSA. The CDR3 covers 15 residues. Trimming cost V 6 bases and J 6 bases, with 15 bases left between them. Full variable domain (remainder filled in from reference TRBV7-2 and TRBJ1-6): GAGVSQSPSNKVTEKGKDVELRCDPISGHTALYWYRQSLGQGLEFLIYFQGNSAPDKSGLPSDRFSAERTGGSVSTLTIQRTQQEDSAVYLCASSPDNASNSPLHFGNGTRLTVT.

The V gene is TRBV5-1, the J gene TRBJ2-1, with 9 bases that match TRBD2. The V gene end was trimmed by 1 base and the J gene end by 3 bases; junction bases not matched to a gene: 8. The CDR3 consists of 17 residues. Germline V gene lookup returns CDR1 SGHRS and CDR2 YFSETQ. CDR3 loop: CASSLPQRGANYNEQFF. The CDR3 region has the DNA TGCGCCAGCAGCTTGCCCCAGCGGGGGGCGAACTACAATGAGCAGTTCTTC.

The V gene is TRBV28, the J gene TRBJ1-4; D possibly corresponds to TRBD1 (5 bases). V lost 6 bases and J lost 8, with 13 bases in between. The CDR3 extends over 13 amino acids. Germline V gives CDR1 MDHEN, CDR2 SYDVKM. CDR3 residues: CASSIQEQEKLFF. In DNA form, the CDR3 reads TGTGCCAGCAGCATACAGGAGCAAGAAAAACTGTTTTTT.

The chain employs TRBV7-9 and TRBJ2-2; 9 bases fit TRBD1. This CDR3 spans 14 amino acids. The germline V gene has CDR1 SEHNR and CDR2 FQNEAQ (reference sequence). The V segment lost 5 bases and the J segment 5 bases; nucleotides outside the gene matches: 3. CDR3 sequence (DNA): TGTGCCAGCAGCCGACAGGGGGGGACCGGGGAGCTGTTTTTT. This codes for CASSRQGGTGELFF.

The CDR3 spells CASSPGPSSYEQYF. The DNA of the CDR3 is TGTGCCAGCTCCCCCGGTCCGTCCTCCTACGAGCAGTACTTC. The chain uses TRBV18 and TRBJ2-7; D uncertain. Germline V gives CDR1 KGHSH, CDR2 LQKENI. This CDR3 is built from 14 residues. The V and J ends lost 6 bases and 0 bases respectively, with 12 bases between them. The full variable domain, with the rest looked up from reference TRBV18 and TRBJ2-7, is NAGVMQNPRHLVRRRGQEARLRCSPMKGHSHVYWYRQLPEEGLKFMVYLQKENIIDESGMPKERFSAEFPKEGPSILRIQQVVRGDSAAYFCASSPGPSSYEQYFGPGTRLTVT.

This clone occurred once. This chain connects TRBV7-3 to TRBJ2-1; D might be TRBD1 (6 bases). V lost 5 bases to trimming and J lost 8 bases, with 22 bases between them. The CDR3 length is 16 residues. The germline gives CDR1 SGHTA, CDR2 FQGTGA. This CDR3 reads CASSRRPGTPGDEQFF. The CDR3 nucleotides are TGTGCCAGCAGCCGTAGGCCTGGGACCCCAGGGGATGAGCAGTTCTTC.